The 30 T cell receptor beta chains below were found in one sample sequenced in a study of naive and memory T cell subsets. The SP2 primer and nested alpha and beta constant region primers amplified ligated cDNA in four rounds. TCRdb re-analysed the UMI-ligation and nested PCR reads in MiXCR, keeping a single row per CDR3 protein. Among 25,000 to 35,000 distinct CDR3 sequences listed, 5.5% to 7.5% were seen once. Sample treatment: skin biopsy from PPD injection site in Mantoux-positive individual. A UMI-containing oligonucleotide was joined by 3' ligation to the TCR cDNA template. The material sequenced was skin, taken from a tuberculin skin test site. Source of these receptors: an adult in good health.

This clonotype came up many times. The genes are TRBV5-6 and TRBJ2-3; 7 nucleotides match TRBD1. The V gene's germline CDR1 is SGHDT and CDR2 YYEEEE. V was clipped by 2 bases and J by 2 bases; unmatched bases: 2. This CDR3 contains 14 residues. The DNA for the CDR3 is TGTGCCAGCAGCTTACAGGGGCTCACAGATACGCAGTATTTT. Translated: CASSLQGLTDTQYF. The complete variable domain, with remaining parts taken from reference TRBV5-6 and TRBJ2-3, reads DAGVTQSPTHLIKTRGQQVTLRCSPKSGHDTVSWYQQALGQGPQFIFQYYEEEERQRGNFPDRFSGHQFPNYSSELNVNALLLGDSALYLCASSLQGLTDTQYFGPGTRLTVL.

The table lists this clonotype with many counts. The chain links TRBV4-2 to TRBJ2-1; possible D gene TRBD2, 5 bases. The V gene lost 1 base and the J gene lost 7 bases, with 17 bases spanning the gap. This CDR3 contains 16 residues. Looked up from germline, CDR1 is LGHNA and CDR2 is YNFKEQ. CDR3 bases: TGTGCCAGCAGCCAAGTAACTAGAGGACCGGGGAATGAGCAGTTCTTC. Its protein product is CASSQVTRGPGNEQFF.

This clonotype was observed at least ten times. The rearrangement joins TRBV9 to TRBJ1-6; possibly TRBD1 for D (6 bases). Germline V gene lookup returns CDR1 SGDLS and CDR2 YYNGEE. This CDR3 region has 16 residues. V lost 0 bases and J 4 bases, leaving 11 bases between the germline ends. CDR3 nucleotide sequence: TGTGCCAGCAGCGTAGAGTGGGGACAATATAATTCACCCCTCCACTTT. This gives the protein CASSVEWGQYNSPLHF.

This clonotype was counted between two and nine times. The gene calls are TRBV7-2 and TRBJ1-2; the D gene is possibly TRBD1 (5 bases). Germline CDR1 is SGHTA and CDR2 is FQGNSA. Trimming pared 1 base from V and 8 bases from J, leaving 14 bases between. The CDR3 runs to 14 residues. CDR3 protein: CASSLDQGVDGYTF. CDR3 nucleotides: TGTGCCAGCAGCTTAGATCAGGGTGTGGACGGCTACACCTTC.

A few counts support this clonotype. The chain uses TRBV29-1 and TRBJ1-2; D remains unclear. The CDR3 is 15 residues long. V dropped 2 bases and J dropped 2 bases, with 15 bases sitting between them. Germline V gives CDR1 SQVTM, CDR2 ANQGSEA. The CDR3: CSVEIAGGGNYGYTF. The CDR3 DNA sequence: TGCAGCGTTGAAATAGCCGGTGGAGGGAACTATGGCTACACCTTC.

This clonotype was detected a few times. The genes are TRBV12-3 or TRBV12-4 and TRBJ2-3; perhaps TRBD1 as D (5 bases). The CDR3 is 13 amino acids. V gave up 6 bases and J gave up 2 bases, with 9 bases separating them. CDR3 residues: CASSSGLTDTQYF. CDR3 in DNA: TGTGCCAGCAGCTCAGGGCTCACAGATACGCAGTATTTT.

This clonotype was counted at least ten times. The chain is built from TRBV6-2 or TRBV6-3 and TRBJ1-5; tentative D call: TRBD1 (5 bases). CDR3 length equals 17 residues. Trimming removed 4 bases at V and 4 bases at J, with 20 bases between. Germline-derived CDR1 and CDR2 are MNHEY and SVGEGT. The CDR3 region has the DNA TGTGCCAGCAGTTTCCCTACAGGCATAGCAAGAAATCAGCCCCAGCATTTT. Translated, it gives CASSFPTGIARNQPQHF.

In this sample, this clonotype turned up many times. CDR3: CASTRGDRGPEQYF. The CDR3 nucleotides are TGTGCCAGCACCAGAGGGGACAGGGGGCCCGAGCAGTACTTC. The chain carries TRBV12-3 or TRBV12-4 and TRBJ2-7; 12 nucleotides agree with TRBD1. Trimming removed 7 bases from V and 6 bases from J; junction bases left unmatched: 7. The CDR3 contains 14 residues.

Concerning this clonotype: The junction shows a germline mismatch at one end, possibly a read error. The chain has TRBV11-3 and TRBJ2-1, with TRBD2 identical over 10 bases. The CDR3 length is 16 residues. Germline V lookup: CDR1 SGHNT, CDR2 YENEEA. The CDR3: CASSLAPSGGYYEQFF. CDR3 bases: TGTGCCAGCAGCTTAGCTCCTAGCGGGGGCTACTATGAGCAGTTCTTC.

This clonotype has a handful of counts. CDR3 residues: CARGEGTGMAPLHF. The CDR3 DNA sequence: TGCGCCAGGGGCGAAGGGACAGGGATGGCGCCCCTCCACTTT. This chain uses TRBV10-2 with TRBJ1-6; 9 bases map to TRBD1. The germline V gene has CDR1 WSHSY and CDR2 SAAADI. The CDR3 loop spans 14 amino acids. Trimming took 9 bases from V and 13 from J; bases not matched to a gene: 13.

This chain connects TRBV19 to TRBJ2-5; 11 bases are shared with TRBD1. The V gene's germline CDR1 is LNHDA and CDR2 SQIVND (reference sequence). Trimming removed 6 bases from V and 5 bases from J; junction bases left unmatched: 8. The CDR3 has 15 amino acids. The CDR3 DNA follows: TGTGCCAGTAGCCTCGGACAGGGGGCTGGGGAGACCCAGTACTTC. Amino acid sequence: CASSLGQGAGETQYF.

The sample holds a few counts of this clonotype. A read error is possible here, since a much larger clone lies one base away. The genes are TRBV12-3 or TRBV12-4 and TRBJ2-3, with D unclear. The CDR3 runs 12 residues. The CDR3 reads CASSLGSDQPEF. The DNA for the CDR3 is TGTGCCAGCAGTTTAGGTTCTGATCAGCCCGAATTT.

This clonotype was recorded many times. V gene TRBV13 combines with J gene TRBJ2-7; D may be TRBD2 (5 bases). With 5 bases removed from V and 0 bases from J, the gap between germline ends came to 17 bases. CDR3 length: 16 residues. Germline assignment: CDR1 PRHDT and CDR2 FYEKMQ (reference sequence). The CDR3 coding sequence is TGTGCCAGCAGCCAAGCTCAGCGGCCTACCTCCTACGAGCAGTACTTC. Translation gives CASSQAQRPTSYEQYF.

The sample holds a few counts of this clonotype. The chain links TRBV5-6 to TRBJ1-1; D is perhaps TRBD1 (5 bases). CDR1 SGHDT and CDR2 YYEEEE come from the germline V gene. The CDR3 spans 13 residues. Between the trimmed V and J ends, which lost 3 bases and 4 bases, there was a span of 10 bases. The CDR3 reads CASSSGPSTEAFF. The CDR3 coding sequence is TGTGCCAGCAGCTCGGGACCTTCCACTGAAGCTTTCTTT. Using reference TRBV5-6 and TRBJ1-1 for the parts outside the CDR3, the full variable domain is DAGVTQSPTHLIKTRGQQVTLRCSPKSGHDTVSWYQQALGQGPQFIFQYYEEEERQRGNFPDRFSGHQFPNYSSELNVNALLLGDSALYLCASSSGPSTEAFFGQGTRLTVV.

There are many counts of this clonotype. The rearrangement uses TRBV9 and TRBJ2-7, with a possible D match to TRBD2 (5 bases). CDR3 length: 16 residues. Germline assignment: CDR1 SGDLS and CDR2 YYNGEE. The V gene lost 0 bases and the J gene lost 5 bases, with 18 bases spanning the gap. The CDR3 DNA is TGTGCCAGCAGCGTAGGGGGTAGCCTGTACGGGAACGAGCAGTACTTC. Amino acids: CASSVGGSLYGNEQYF.

Ten or more counts support this clonotype. The chain is built from TRBV20-1 and TRBJ2-3, with 10 nucleotides matching TRBD2. J lost 6 bases, V lost 5 bases, and 17 bases had no gene match. CDR1 and CDR2 (germline): DFQATT, SNEGSKA (reference sequence). This CDR3 is 17 amino acids long. This CDR3 is CSAARPEWTSGRDTQYF. CDR3 nucleotides: TGCAGTGCTGCAAGACCCGAATGGACTAGCGGAAGGGATACGCAGTATTTT.

This clonotype was counted ten times or more. V and J are TRBV7-9 and TRBJ2-7; D unresolved. This CDR3 has 15 residues. Germline CDR1 SEHNR, CDR2 FQNEAQ (reference sequence). V shed 5 bases and J shed 5 bases, with 19 bases lying between them. The CDR3 coding sequence is TGTGCCAGCAGCCGAGAGTACTCCCAGTTCCACGAGCAGTACTTC. As protein: CASSREYSQFHEQYF.

This clonotype was recorded at least ten times. V gene TRBV6-1 combines with J gene TRBJ2-2; the match to TRBD2 covers 11 bases. The CDR3 runs to 16 residues. The germline V gene encodes CDR1 MNHNS and CDR2 SASEGT. With 7 bases clipped from V and 1 base from J, the junction kept 5 bases outside the gene matches. The CDR3 loop reads CASKLGTSGNTGELFF. The CDR3 DNA is TGTGCCAGCAAATTAGGGACTAGCGGGAACACCGGGGAGCTGTTTTTT.

This clonotype was detected ten times or more. The CDR3 bases are TGTGCCAGCAGTTACTCGATCGATAGGGACAGGCAGGTGAATGAGCAGTTCTTC. Its translation: CASSYSIDRDRQVNEQFF. The rearrangement uses TRBV6-2 or TRBV6-3 and TRBJ2-1; TRBD1 agrees at 8 bases. The CDR3 loop spans 18 amino acids. Trimming took 0 bases from V and 7 from J; bases not matched to a gene: 14. The germline V gene has CDR1 MNHEY and CDR2 SVGEGT.

In this sample, this clonotype turned up many times. This sequence joins TRBV6-6 and TRBJ2-7, with no clear D. Trimming removed 4 bases at V and 1 base at J, with 14 bases between. CDR3 length: 15 residues. Germline CDR1 is MNHNY and CDR2 is SVGAGI (reference sequence). In DNA form, the CDR3 reads TGTGCCAGCAGTTCCCCGACCCTGGGATCCTACGAGCAGTACTTC. This gives the protein CASSSPTLGSYEQYF.

This clonotype has ten or more counts. The gene calls are TRBV9 and TRBJ2-3; TRBD2 matches at 13 bases. The CDR3 contains 18 residues. The V gene's germline CDR1 is SGDLS and CDR2 YYNGEE. J lost 0 bases, V lost 4 bases, and 8 bases had no gene match. The DNA of the CDR3 is TGTGCCAGCAGCACACTAGCGGGGGGGAGATATAGCACAGATACGCAGTATTTT. It yields the protein CASSTLAGGRYSTDTQYF.

Ten or more counts support this clonotype. V is TRBV20-1 and J is TRBJ2-3; 8 nucleotides match TRBD2. Trimming cost V 5 bases and J 0 bases; bases outside gene matches: 10. The germline CDR1 and CDR2 sequences are DFQATT and SNEGSKA (reference sequence). The CDR3 sequence is 16 residues long. In nucleotides, the CDR3 is TGCAGTGCTCGGAGCGGGGGTTCCCCTAGCACAGATACGCAGTATTTT. Its translation: CSARSGGSPSTDTQYF.

The DNA for the CDR3 is TGTGCCAGCAGCTCATCCGGGACAGTCATGAACACTGAAGCTTTCTTT. Translating gives CASSSSGTVMNTEAFF. The chain couples TRBV7-2 to TRBJ1-1; TRBD1 matches at 7 bases. Unmatched junction bases numbered 8, after V lost 4 bases and J lost 0 bases. The CDR3 contains 16 residues. Germline V gene data show CDR1 as SGHTA and CDR2 as FQGNSA. The full variable domain, completed using reference TRBV7-2 and TRBJ1-1, is GAGVSQSPSNKVTEKGKDVELRCDPISGHTALYWYRQSLGQGLEFLIYFQGNSAPDKSGLPSDRFSAERTGGSVSTLTIQRTQQEDSAVYLCASSSSGTVMNTEAFFGQGTRLTVV.

This clonotype is medium-sized in the sample. This chain links TRBV20-1 with TRBJ2-7; D perhaps matches TRBD1 (6 bases). CDR3 length equals 15 residues. CDR1 and CDR2 (germline): DFQATT, SNEGSKA (reference sequence). Trimming left V 3 bases short and J 3 bases short, with 18 bases between. This chain's CDR3 is CSASPRQEPVYEQYF. The CDR3 DNA is TGCAGTGCTAGCCCCAGACAGGAACCCGTCTACGAGCAGTACTTC.

In this sample, this clonotype turned up many times. The chain uses TRBV15 and TRBJ2-1; 10 nucleotides line up with TRBD2. The CDR3 totals 17 residues. Germline assignment: CDR1 LNHNV and CDR2 YYDKDF (reference sequence). The V segment lost 3 bases and the J segment 1 base; nucleotides outside the gene matches: 6. CDR3 nucleotide sequence: TGTGCCACCAGCAGTCGACTAGCGGGTGGGTCCTACAATGAGCAGTTCTTC. Translating it yields CATSSRLAGGSYNEQFF. The full variable domain, in which reference TRBV15 and TRBJ2-1 provide the parts outside the CDR3, is DAMVIQNPRYQVTQFGKPVTLSCSQTLNHNVMYWYQQKSSQAPKLLFHYYDKDFNNEADTPDNFQSRRPNTSFCFLDIRSPGLGDTAMYLCATSSRLAGGSYNEQFFGPGTRLTVL.

There are a few counts of this clonotype. The gene calls are TRBV12-3 or TRBV12-4 and TRBJ2-1, with D perhaps matching TRBD2 (8 bases). CDR3 length: 13 residues. V was pared by 7 bases and J by 8 bases, with 15 bases between. As DNA, the CDR3 is TGTGCCAGCAAGACAGGGCGGGAGGATGAGCAGTTCTTC. It translates to CASKTGREDEQFF.

In its sample, this clonotype was seen many times. The chain joins TRBV6-6 to TRBJ1-5; 11 bases fit TRBD1. Germline values: CDR1 MNHNY, CDR2 SVGAGI (reference sequence). The CDR3 covers 15 residues. The J segment lost 5 bases and the V segment lost 6 bases, leaving 6 bases of the junction unmatched. The CDR3 protein is CASRDPGQGDQPQHF. The CDR3 DNA reads TGTGCCAGCAGAGACCCGGGACAGGGGGATCAGCCCCAGCATTTT.

Many counts were recorded for this clonotype. The CDR3 region is CATLQGLNQPQHF. CDR3 coding DNA: TGTGCCACCCTACAGGGATTGAATCAGCCCCAGCATTTT. The chain combines TRBV6-1 with TRBJ1-5, with D tentatively TRBD1 (6 bases). The CDR3 has 13 residues. CDR1 is MNHNS, CDR2 SASEGT, per germline. V lost 10 bases, J lost 4 bases, and 14 bases lay in between.

The sample holds many counts of this clonotype. This sequence joins TRBV3-1 and TRBJ1-5; no definite D call. Germline-derived CDR1 and CDR2 are LGHDT and YNNKEL (reference sequence). The CDR3 contains 14 residues. The germline V and J ends were trimmed by 1 base and 7 bases, with 11 bases remaining between them. Here the CDR3 reads CASSQADGRQPQHF. In DNA form, the CDR3 reads TGTGCCAGCAGCCAAGCTGACGGACGCCAGCCCCAGCATTTT.

J is TRBJ1-1 and V is TRBV12-3 or TRBV12-4; D unresolved. The germline V and J ends were trimmed by 3 bases and 1 base, with 9 bases remaining between them. The CDR3 is made up of 14 amino acids. The CDR3 sequence is CASSLSGRNTEAFF. The CDR3 nucleotides are TGTGCCAGCAGTTTGTCGGGAAGGAACACTGAAGCTTTCTTT.